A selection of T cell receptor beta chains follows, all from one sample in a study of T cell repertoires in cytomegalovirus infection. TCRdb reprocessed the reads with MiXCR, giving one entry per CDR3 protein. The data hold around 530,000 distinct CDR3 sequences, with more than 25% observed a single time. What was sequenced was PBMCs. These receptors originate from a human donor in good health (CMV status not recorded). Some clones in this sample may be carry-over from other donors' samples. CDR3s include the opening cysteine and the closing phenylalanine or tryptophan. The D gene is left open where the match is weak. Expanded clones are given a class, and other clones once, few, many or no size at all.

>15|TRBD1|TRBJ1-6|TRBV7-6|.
CASSLQTGSNSPLHF
TGTGCCAGCAGCTTACAGACAGGGTCTAATTCACCCCTCCACTTT
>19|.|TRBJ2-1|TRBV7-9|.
CASSLTLLLSRERMNEQFF
TGTGCCAGCAGCTTAACCCTTCTACTCTCCCGGGAGCGAATGAATGAGCAGTTCTTC
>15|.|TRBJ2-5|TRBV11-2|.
CASSLDLAVRETQYF
TGTGCCAGCAGCTTAGATCTGGCCGTCCGGGAGACCCAGTACTTC
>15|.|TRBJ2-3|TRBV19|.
CASSSEGGNTDTQYF
TGTGCCAGTAGTTCCGAAGGGGGGAACACAGATACGCAGTATTTT
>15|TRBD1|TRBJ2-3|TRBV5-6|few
CASSSGQGVGDTQYF
TGTGCCAGCAGCTCCGGACAGGGAGTAGGAGATACGCAGTATTTT
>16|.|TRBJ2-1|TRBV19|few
CASSPISGTNYNEQFF
TGTGCCAGTAGTCCGATTAGCGGAACAAACTACAATGAGCAGTTCTTC
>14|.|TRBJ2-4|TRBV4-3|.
CASSHALGPDIQYF
TGCGCCAGCAGCCACGCCTTAGGGCCGGACATTCAGTACTTC
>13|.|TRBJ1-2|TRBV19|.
CASTTWANYGYTF
TGTGCCAGCACAACATGGGCAAACTATGGCTACACCTTC
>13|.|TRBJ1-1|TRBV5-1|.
CASSHPAATGAFF
TGCGCCAGCAGCCACCCGGCCGCCACGGGAGCTTTCTTT
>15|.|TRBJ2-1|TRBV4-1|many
CASSFSLDSYNEQFF
TGCGCCAGCAGCTTTTCACTAGACTCCTACAATGAGCAGTTCTTC
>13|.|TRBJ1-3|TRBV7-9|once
CASSFLGENTIYF
TGTGCCAGCAGCTTCCTTGGAGAAAACACCATATATTTT
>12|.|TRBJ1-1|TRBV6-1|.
CASREGVSEAFF
TGTGCCAGCAGGGAGGGGGTGTCTGAAGCTTTCTTT
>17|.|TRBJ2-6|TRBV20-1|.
CSARGRTADSGANVLTF
TGCAGTGCTAGAGGGCGGACAGCCGACTCTGGGGCCAACGTCCTGACTTTC
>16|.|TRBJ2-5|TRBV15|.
CATSRDFSWGGETQYF
TGTGCCACCAGCAGAGACTTCTCTTGGGGCGGAGAGACCCAGTACTTC
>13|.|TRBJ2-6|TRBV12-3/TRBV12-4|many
CASSLFGANVLTF
TGTGCCAGCAGTCTTTTTGGGGCCAACGTCCTGACTTTC
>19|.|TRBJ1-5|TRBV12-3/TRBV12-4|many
CASSFYNRIGHGADQPQHF
TGTGCCAGCAGTTTTTATAACAGAATAGGGCATGGGGCGGATCAGCCCCAGCATTTT
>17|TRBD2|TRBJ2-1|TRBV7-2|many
CASSSQWGLAMNNEQFF
TGTGCCAGCAGCTCTCAATGGGGACTAGCGATGAACAATGAGCAGTTCTTC
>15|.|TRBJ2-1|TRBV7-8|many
CASSLEGSAYNEQFF
TGTGCCAGCAGCTTAGAGGGGTCGGCCTACAATGAGCAGTTCTTC
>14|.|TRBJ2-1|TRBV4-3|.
CASSQDGRGDEQFF
TGCGCCAGCAGCCAAGATGGCCGAGGGGATGAGCAGTTCTTC
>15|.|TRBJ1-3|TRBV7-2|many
CASSLGLPSGNTIYF
TGTGCCAGCAGCTTAGGACTGCCCTCTGGAAACACCATATATTTT
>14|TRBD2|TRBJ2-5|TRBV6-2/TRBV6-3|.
CASSSSGERETQYF
TGTGCCAGCAGTTCAAGCGGGGAGCGGGAGACCCAGTACTTC
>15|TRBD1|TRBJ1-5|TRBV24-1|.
CATSAATGGSQPQHF
TGTGCCACCAGTGCCGCGACAGGGGGGAGTCAGCCCCAGCATTTT
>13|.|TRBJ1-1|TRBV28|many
CASSSDWTAEAFF
TGTGCCAGCAGTTCAGATTGGACCGCTGAAGCTTTCTTT
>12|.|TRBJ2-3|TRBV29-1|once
CSVTGNTDTQYF
TGCAGCGTCACGGGTAACACAGATACGCAGTATTTT
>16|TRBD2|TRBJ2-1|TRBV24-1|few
CATSNAGTSGRDEQFF
TGTGCCACCAGTAATGCCGGGACTAGCGGGAGGGATGAGCAGTTCTTC
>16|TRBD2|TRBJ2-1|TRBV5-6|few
CASSLKLAGLADEQFF
TGTGCCAGCAGCTTAAAACTAGCGGGGCTTGCCGATGAGCAGTTCTTC
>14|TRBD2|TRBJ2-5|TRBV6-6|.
CASSRAGAVETQYF
TGTGCCAGCAGTCGAGCGGGAGCGGTAGAGACCCAGTACTTC
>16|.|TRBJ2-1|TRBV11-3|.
CASSFTPGRTYNEQFF
TGTGCCAGCAGCTTTACACCGGGACGGACCTACAATGAGCAGTTCTTC
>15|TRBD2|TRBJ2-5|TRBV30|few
CAWSVLAGVGETQYF
TGTGCCTGGAGTGTACTAGCGGGAGTTGGTGAGACCCAGTACTTC
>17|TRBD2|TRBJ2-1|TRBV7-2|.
CASSRSPSGRANNEQFF
TGTGCCAGCAGCCGCTCCCCTAGCGGGAGGGCCAACAATGAGCAGTTCTTC
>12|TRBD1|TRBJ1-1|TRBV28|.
CASRASGTGPFF
TGTGCCAGCAGAGCATCCGGGACAGGGCCGTTCTTT
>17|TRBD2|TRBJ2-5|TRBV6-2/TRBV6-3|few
CASSSGTSGSFVETQYF
TGTGCCAGCAGTTCCGGGACTAGCGGGAGTTTCGTGGAGACCCAGTACTTC
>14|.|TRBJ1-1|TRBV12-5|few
CASGLPGASTEAFF
TGTGCTAGTGGTTTACCCGGGGCTAGCACTGAAGCTTTCTTT
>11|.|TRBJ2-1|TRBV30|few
CAWSGNNEQFF
TGTGCCTGGAGCGGCAACAATGAGCAGTTCTTC
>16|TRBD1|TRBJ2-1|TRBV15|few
CATSRGTGATYNEQFF
TGTGCCACCAGCAGGGGGACAGGGGCAACCTACAATGAGCAGTTCTTC
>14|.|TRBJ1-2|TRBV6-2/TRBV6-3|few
CASRSWGTTYGYTF
TGTGCCAGCAGATCTTGGGGGACAACGTATGGCTACACCTTC
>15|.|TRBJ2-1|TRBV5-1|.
CASSLALADQYEQFF
TGCGCCAGCAGCTTGGCACTAGCAGATCAGTATGAGCAGTTCTTC
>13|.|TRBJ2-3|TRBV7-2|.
CASSLLFTDTQYF
TGTGCCAGCAGCTTACTATTCACAGATACGCAGTATTTT
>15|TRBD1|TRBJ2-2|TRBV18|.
CASSPRTGKTGELFF
TGTGCCAGCTCCCCTCGGACAGGGAAGACCGGGGAGCTGTTTTTT
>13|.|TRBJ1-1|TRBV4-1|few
CASSHAGTIEAFF
TGCGCCAGCAGCCATGCCGGGACCATTGAAGCTTTCTTT
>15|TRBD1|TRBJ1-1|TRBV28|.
CASRPPTGTGTEAFF
TGTGCCAGCAGGCCCCCGACAGGGACCGGAACTGAAGCTTTCTTT
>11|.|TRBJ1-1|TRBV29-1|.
CSVEGRTEAFF
TGCAGCGTTGAAGGGAGGACTGAAGCTTTCTTT
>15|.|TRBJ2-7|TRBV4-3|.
CASSQDMTDSYEQYF
TGCGCCAGCAGCCAAGATATGACAGACTCCTACGAGCAGTACTTC
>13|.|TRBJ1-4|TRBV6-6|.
CASSLLKDAELFF
TGTGCCAGCAGCCTCTTAAAGGACGCAGAACTGTTTTTT
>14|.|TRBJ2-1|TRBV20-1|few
CSARDMDIYNEQFF
TGCAGTGCTAGAGATATGGATATTTACAATGAGCAGTTCTTC
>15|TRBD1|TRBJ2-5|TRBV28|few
CASSFLSGGLETQYF
TGTGCCAGCAGTTTTTTGTCAGGGGGTTTAGAGACCCAGTACTTC
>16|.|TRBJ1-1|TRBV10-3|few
CAISESSTGLSTEAFF
TGTGCCATCAGTGAGTCTTCCACAGGGCTGAGCACTGAAGCTTTCTTT
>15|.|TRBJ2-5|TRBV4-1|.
CASSQDTGAQETQYF
TGCGCCAGCAGCCAAGATACGGGAGCCCAAGAGACCCAGTACTTC
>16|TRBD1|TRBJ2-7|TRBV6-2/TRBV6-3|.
CASSRIIQGRPYEQYF
TGTGCCAGCAGCAGGATCATACAGGGGCGTCCCTACGAGCAGTACTTC
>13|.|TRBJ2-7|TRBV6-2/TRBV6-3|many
CATQRMSSYEQYF
TGTGCCACCCAGCGGATGAGCTCCTACGAGCAGTACTTC
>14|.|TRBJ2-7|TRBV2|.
CASRPRDTYYEQYF
TGTGCCAGCAGACCCCGGGACACCTACTACGAGCAGTACTTC
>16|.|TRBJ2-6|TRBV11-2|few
CASSQRGSSGANVLTF
TGTGCCAGCAGCCAGAGGGGGAGTTCTGGGGCCAACGTCCTGACTTTC
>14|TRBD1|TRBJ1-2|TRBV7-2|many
CASSSQGQGYGYTF
TGTGCCAGCAGCTCACAGGGACAGGGCTATGGCTACACCTTC
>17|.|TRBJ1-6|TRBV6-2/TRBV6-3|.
CASSWTPRSSYNSPLHF
TGTGCCAGCAGTTGGACACCAAGGAGCTCCTATAATTCACCCCTCCACTTT